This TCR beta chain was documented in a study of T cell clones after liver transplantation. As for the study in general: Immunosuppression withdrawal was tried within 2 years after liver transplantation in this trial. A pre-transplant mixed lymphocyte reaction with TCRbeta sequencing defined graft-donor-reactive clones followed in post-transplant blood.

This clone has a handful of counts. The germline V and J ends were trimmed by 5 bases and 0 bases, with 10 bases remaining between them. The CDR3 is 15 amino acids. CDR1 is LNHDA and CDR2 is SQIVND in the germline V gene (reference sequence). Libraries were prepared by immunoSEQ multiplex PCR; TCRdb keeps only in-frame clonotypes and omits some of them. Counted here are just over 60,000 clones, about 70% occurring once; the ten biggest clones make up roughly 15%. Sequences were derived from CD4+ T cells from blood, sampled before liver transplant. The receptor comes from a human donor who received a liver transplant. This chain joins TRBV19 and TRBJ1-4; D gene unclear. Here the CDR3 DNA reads TGTGCCAGTAGTTCCCCTTCGGCAACTAATGAAAAACTGTTTTTT. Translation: CASSSPSATNEKLFF.